The rows below give T cell receptor beta chains drawn from one sample of a study of human T cells and chemical hapten exposure. TCRdb reanalysed the RACE reads using MiXCR and keeps one entry per CDR3 protein. There are 150,000 to 200,000 distinct CDR3 sequences in the sample; about 14% occur only once, and about 1.7% lies in the top ten. This specimen consisted of whole blood, obtained in connection with sensitization to the hapten diphenylcyclopropenone (DPC). The receptor set was obtained from a woman in her twenties or thirties with alopecia areata. Some clones in this sample may be carry-over from other donors' samples. CDR3s include the opening cysteine and the closing phenylalanine or tryptophan. The order of the fields is J gene, V gene, CDR3 length, clone size, D gene, CDR3 protein, CDR3 DNA. The D gene is left open where the match is weak. Clone size, where shown, is once, few, many, or a class for clones that have expanded.

TRBJ1-1	TRBV2	14	few	NA	CASSVVQANTEAFF	TGTGCCAGCAGTGTAGTACAGGCGAACACTGAAGCTTTCTTT
TRBJ2-7	TRBV3-1	13	few	NA	CASSQGVGTEQYF	TGTGCCAGCAGCCAAGGGGTTGGGACCGAGCAGTACTTC
TRBJ2-5	TRBV5-1	14	few	NA	CASSLMGPQETQYF	TGCGCCAGCAGCTTGATGGGCCCACAAGAGACCCAGTACTTC
TRBJ1-1	TRBV28	16	NA	TRBD1	CASSPGTGGRNTEAFF	TGTGCCAGCAGCCCCGGGACAGGGGGCAGGAACACTGAAGCTTTCTTT
TRBJ1-6	TRBV5-1	16	NA	NA	CASSLEGSLGNSPLHF	TGCGCCAGCAGCTTGGAAGGTTCGCTAGGGAATTCACCCCTCCACTTT
TRBJ1-6	TRBV12-3/TRBV12-4	13	NA	NA	CASNEAGDSPLHF	TGTGCCAGCAATGAGGCGGGTGATTCACCCCTCCACTTT
TRBJ2-1	TRBV4-3	15	few	NA	CASSQQVLASNEQFF	TGCGCCAGCAGTCAACAGGTACTAGCTTCAAATGAGCAGTTCTTC
TRBJ1-5	TRBV10-2	16	few	TRBD1	CASREGQGNARQPQHF	TGCGCCAGCAGGGAAGGACAGGGGAACGCCAGGCAGCCCCAGCATTTT
TRBJ2-7	TRBV7-2	15	few	NA	CASSLDRHRSYEQYF	TGTGCCAGCAGCTTAGATCGGCACCGGAGCTACGAGCAGTACTTC
TRBJ2-1	TRBV5-5	16	few	NA	CASSLGVGSSYNEQFF	TGTGCCAGCAGCTTGGGTGTCGGAAGCTCCTACAATGAGCAGTTCTTC
TRBJ1-1	TRBV6-2/TRBV6-3	14	few	NA	CASSPRREYTEAFF	TGTGCCAGCAGTCCCCGACGGGAGTACACTGAAGCTTTCTTT
TRBJ1-1	TRBV12-3/TRBV12-4	15	many	NA	CASSPNYRENTEAFF	TGTGCCAGCAGTCCAAATTACAGGGAGAACACTGAAGCTTTCTTT
TRBJ2-7	TRBV12-3/TRBV12-4	14	few	TRBD1	CASSLAGTGTEQYF	TGTGCCAGCAGTTTAGCCGGGACAGGGACCGAGCAGTACTTC
TRBJ2-7	TRBV15	13	NA	NA	CATSTRNSYEQYF	TGTGCCACCAGCACTAGGAACTCCTACGAGCAGTACTTC
TRBJ1-1	TRBV29-1	13	NA	NA	CSVERGAATEAFF	TGCAGCGTTGAAAGGGGCGCGGCCACTGAAGCTTTCTTT
TRBJ2-5	TRBV5-4	14	many	TRBD1	CASSLGTVQETQYF	TGTGCCAGCAGCTTAGGGACAGTTCAAGAGACCCAGTACTTC
TRBJ1-1	TRBV12-3/TRBV12-4	17	NA	NA	CASSLSDVQGFGTEAFF	TGTGCCAGCAGTTTAAGCGATGTACAGGGATTCGGCACTGAAGCTTTCTTT